This T cell receptor (beta chain) originates from a study of T cells in Graves' hyperthyroidism and ophthalmopathy. RNA transcripts were the template for amplifying TCR beta CDR3 regions. When the TCR CDR3 underwent first-round RT-PCR, the HTBI primer set was used. TCRdb recomputed calls from the multiplex PCR reads with MiXCR, one row per CDR3 protein. The data hold about 570,000 distinct CDR3 sequences, with 35% to 55% observed a single time. The CDR3 runs 14 residues. J was trimmed by 5 bases and V by 7 bases; bases with no gene match: 10. Germline lookup yields CDR1 DFQATT and CDR2 SNEGSKA (reference sequence). This clonotype was counted ten times or more. Its antigen is unknown. Study-wide points: Before onset, ophthalmopathy was predicted by the model a median roughly 6.8 months earlier.

The clonotype was recovered from an adult woman with Graves' disease, either hyperthyroidism or ophthalmopathy (not recorded which). Sequenced input: peripheral blood or thyroid tissue (not recorded which). The chain uses TRBV20-1 and TRBJ1-5; 8 bases are a match to TRBD1. CDR3 sequence: CSVGQGQGDQPQHF. DNA of the CDR3: TGCAGTGTCGGGCAAGGACAGGGTGATCAGCCCCAGCATTTT.